This T cell receptor beta chain was obtained from a study of blood T cell repertoires in COVID-19. The wider study: Specimens from acute and convalescent COVID-19 originated in the United States, Italy and Spain. In each case, the material was cDNA or gDNA derived from T cells, B-cell-depleted T cells, or PBMCs.

Germline loops: CDR1 SGHRS, CDR2 YFSETQ. V was shortened by 3 bases and J by 0 bases, with 16 bases between the two germline ends. The CDR3 spans 17 residues. Method: immunoSEQ multiplex PCR; TCRdb's copy keeps in-frame clones and lacks some. The sample includes under 250,000 clones, approximately 84% of them seen just once. This clone was picked up one time. V usage is TRBV5-1 and J usage is TRBJ2-1; maybe TRBD2 (5 bases). The TCR comes from a man aged 50 to 60 who had recovered from COVID-19. The material sequenced was peripheral blood. CDR3 nucleotides: TGCGCCAGCAGCTCGACAAGCGGCCACAGCTCCTACAATGAGCAGTTCTTC. It is translated as CASSSTSGHSSYNEQFF.